These T cell receptor beta chains were read from a single sample in a study of molecular identifiers for immune sequencing clone quantification. MiXCR was run by TCRdb on the PCR reads, yielding one entry per CDR3 protein. The repertoire has around 65,000 distinct CDR3 sequences, less than 20% of them found once; the top ten carry 1.3% to 1.5%. What was sequenced was naive CD8+ T cells from blood, with Jurkat cell RNA spiked in. The receptors originated from a human donor in good health. Some libraries in this study had Jurkat cell RNA spiked in. The conserved cysteine and the conserved F or W are not part of the CDR3 here. Each record gives: V gene, CDR3 protein.

v_gene: TRBV3-1
CDR3aa: ASSQDIPRGLAYEQY

v_gene: TRBV27
CDR3aa: ANSLSGSERY

v_gene: TRBV14
CDR3aa: ASSQIAGTEAF

v_gene: TRBV5-1
CDR3aa: ASSLSYGGIGEQY

v_gene: TRBV20-1
CDR3aa: SASREGGYEQY

v_gene: TRBV4-1
CDR3aa: ASSPRERLAGPTNTGELF

v_gene: TRBV5-1
CDR3aa: ASGWYSSTDTQY

v_gene: TRBV28
CDR3aa: ASSLAGGVTLDYTQY

v_gene: TRBV9
CDR3aa: ASSDKPVGDSPYEQY

v_gene: TRBV4-3
CDR3aa: ASSQGQGWDEQY

v_gene: TRBV4-1
CDR3aa: ASSQDAVSYEQY

v_gene: TRBV14
CDR3aa: ASSPLGNLQETQY

v_gene: TRBV27
CDR3aa: ASIKLAGGLSDTQY

v_gene: TRBV5-6
CDR3aa: ASSLWGGARYEQY

v_gene: TRBV15
CDR3aa: ATSRPPGGLSSYEQY